Below are 28 T cell receptor beta chains sequenced from a single sample in a study of graft-versus-host responses after intestinal transplantation. The graft tissue was processed, and this released both intraepithelial and lamina propria lymphocytes. Clones were sequenced by immunoSEQ multiplex PCR, and TCRdb holds only the in-frame ones, with some missing. The repertoire includes under 30,000 clones, 80% of them detected once, and 3% sits in the top ten. Source: ileum tissue, taken 98 days after intestinal transplantation. The receptors come from a human patient who received an intestinal transplant, so some T cells may come from the graft donor.

The chain is built from TRBV6-5 and TRBJ2-6; the D is unclear. V dropped 2 bases and J dropped 3 bases, with 2 bases sitting between them. Germline V gene data show CDR1 as MNHEY and CDR2 as SVGAGI. CDR3 length: 13 amino acids. The CDR3 nucleotides are TGTGCCAGCAGTTACAGTGGGGCCAACGTCCTGACTTTC. Protein: CASSYSGANVLTF.

DNA of the CDR3: TGCGCCACCCTTAGGGGGGCAGGGGAGCAGTACTTC. This gives the protein CATLRGAGEQYF. V and J are TRBV10-2 and TRBJ2-7; the D call may be TRBD1 or TRBD2 (6 bases each). Germline CDR1 reads WSHSY; CDR2 reads SAAADI. There are 12 residues in the CDR3. V was cut by 10 bases and J by 7 bases, with 17 bases left in between.

This clone appeared once. J is TRBJ2-7 and V is TRBV30; the match to TRBD1 covers 9 bases. V lost 4 bases, J lost 5 bases, and 9 bases stayed unmatched. Germline V gene lookup returns CDR1 GTSNPN and CDR2 SVGIG (reference sequence). The CDR3 extends over 14 amino acids. Written as DNA, the CDR3 is TGTGCCTGGAACCCCGGGACAGGGAAACACGAGCAGTACTTC. It is translated as CAWNPGTGKHEQYF. Complete variable domain (other parts from reference TRBV30 and TRBJ2-7): SQTIHQWPATLVQPVGSPLSLECTVEGTSNPNLYWYRQAAGRGLQLLFYSVGIGQISSEVPQNLSASRPQDRQFILSSKKLLLSDSGFYLCAWNPGTGKHEQYFGPGTRLTVT.

CDR3 bases: TGTGCTAGCCGACAGGGGAACAAGGTTATCTATGGCTACACCTTC. This codes for CASRQGNKVIYGYTF. This chain connects TRBV28 to TRBJ1-2; the match to TRBD1 covers 8 bases. Germline V gene data show CDR1 as MDHEN and CDR2 as SYDVKM. The CDR3 is 15 residues long.

The chain joins TRBV6-1 to TRBJ1-2, with D hard to call. Germline CDR1 reads MNHNS; CDR2 reads SASEGT. The CDR3 runs 17 residues. The V end was cut by 4 bases, the J end by 0 bases, with 18 bases between. Written as DNA, the CDR3 is TGTGCCAGCAGTGGGGGAGTAGGCCAGTTAGCTAACTATGGCTACACCTTC. Its translation is CASSGGVGQLANYGYTF.

The rearrangement uses TRBV5-6 and TRBJ1-6; no definite D call. This CDR3 is 15 amino acids long. Germline V CDR1 and CDR2: SGHDT, YYEEEE. Deletions cut 4 bases from V and 2 bases from J, with 10 bases between. CDR3 DNA: TGTGCCAGCAGCAATCTGGAGGCCTATAATTCACCCCTCCACTTT. Translated: CASSNLEAYNSPLHF.

The chain joins TRBV30 to TRBJ2-7, with D possibly being TRBD1 (6 bases). This CDR3 has 15 residues. Deletions cut 1 base from V and 3 bases from J, with 16 bases between. Per germline, CDR1 GTSNPN and CDR2 SVGIG (reference sequence). The CDR3 loop is CAWSGTEVRFYEQYF. The CDR3 region has the DNA TGTGCCTGGAGTGGGACAGAAGTCCGGTTCTACGAGCAGTACTTC.

This clone has just a few counts. The chain joins TRBV10-3 to TRBJ2-7; the match to TRBD1 covers 9 bases. The ends lost 0 bases at V and 5 bases at J; junction bases unmatched: 5. This CDR3 comprises 15 residues. Germline-derived CDR1 and CDR2 are ENHRY and SYGVKD. The CDR3, as DNA: TGTGCCATCAGTGAGTCTGAGGGACAGGGTCACGAGCAGTACTTC. The encoded protein is CAISESEGQGHEQYF.

The chain uses TRBV30 and TRBJ1-2; no firm D call. Per germline, CDR1 GTSNPN and CDR2 SVGIG (reference sequence). Trimming took off 1 base at V and 4 bases at J, with 7 bases between the two ends. The CDR3 totals 12 residues. The CDR3 protein is CAWSGGVYGYTF. The CDR3, as DNA: TGTGCCTGGAGTGGTGGGGTCTATGGCTACACCTTC.

The rearrangement joins TRBV27 to TRBJ1-1; no clear D gene. The CDR3 has 12 amino acids. V lost 7 bases and J 8 bases, leaving 14 bases between the germline ends. Germline V gene lookup returns CDR1 MNHEY and CDR2 SMNVEV (reference sequence). CDR3 in DNA: TGTGCCAGCATCAGTGGATCTAAAGAAGCTTTCTTT. Its translation is CASISGSKEAFF.

This chain links TRBV5-1 with TRBJ2-7; D gene unclear. V gave up 0 bases and J gave up 0 bases, with 4 bases separating them. The CDR3 is made up of 13 amino acids. Per the germline V gene, CDR1 is SGHRS and CDR2 is YFSETQ. CDR3: CASSLDNSYEQYF. DNA of the CDR3: TGCGCCAGCAGCTTGGACAACTCCTACGAGCAGTACTTC. Combining the CDR3 with reference TRBV5-1 and TRBJ2-7 gives the whole variable domain KAGVTQTPRYLIKTRGQQVTLSCSPISGHRSVSWYQQTPGQGLQFLFEYFSETQRNKGNFPGRFSGRQFSNSRSEMNVSTLELGDSALYLCASSLDNSYEQYFGPGTRLTVT.

The chain uses TRBV2 and TRBJ1-1, with a tentative D call TRBD1 (5 bases). The CDR3 totals 13 residues. CDR1 is SNHLY and CDR2 is FYNNEI in the germline V gene. Trimming stripped 9 bases from V and 2 bases from J, with 13 bases between. The CDR3 DNA sequence: TGTGCCAGGGGGGACGCCCCCAACACTGAAGCTTTCTTT. Encoded protein: CARGDAPNTEAFF.

This clone was counted between two and nine times. This sequence joins TRBV7-9 and TRBJ1-2; a weak D match, TRBD1 (6 bases). CDR3 length equals 12 residues. Germline V CDR1 and CDR2: SEHNR, FQNEAQ (reference sequence). Trimming removed 6 bases from V and 4 bases from J, with 9 bases in between. The CDR3 protein is CASREQGYGYTF. CDR3 coding DNA: TGTGCCAGCAGAGAACAGGGCTATGGCTACACCTTC.

This chain connects TRBV29-1 to TRBJ1-3; the match to TRBD1 covers 7 bases. This CDR3 has 13 amino acids. In germline, CDR1 is SQVTM, CDR2 ANQGSEA. V lost 7 bases to trimming and J lost 4 bases; unmatched junction nucleotides: 7. The CDR3 region is CSAGGYKGNTIYF. The CDR3 DNA follows: TGCAGCGCAGGGGGTTACAAAGGAAACACCATATATTTT.

The rearrangement uses TRBV30 and TRBJ1-4; TRBD1 aligns across 7 bases. V trimming: 7 bases; J trimming: 7 bases; junction bases outside the gene matches: 15. Germline V gives CDR1 GTSNPN, CDR2 SVGIG (reference sequence). This CDR3 comprises 15 residues. The CDR3, as DNA: TGTGCCTTGGAGGGGCCTGCAGGGGGACGTGAAAAACTGTTTTTT. Protein product: CALEGPAGGREKLFF.

This clone is categorized as medium-sized (0.01 to 0.1%). V gene TRBV5-4 combines with J gene TRBJ2-7; D is ambiguous. The CDR3 loop spans 13 amino acids. Deletions cut 5 bases from V and 3 bases from J, with 12 bases between. CDR1 SGHNT and CDR2 YYREEE come from the germline V gene (reference sequence). CDR3 bases: TGTGCCAGCAGTCGAGTCAGTGACTACGAGCAGTACTTC. This encodes CASSRVSDYEQYF. The complete variable domain, with remaining parts taken from reference TRBV5-4 and TRBJ2-7, reads ETGVTQSPTHLIKTRGQQVTLRCSSQSGHNTVSWYQQALGQGPQFIFQYYREEENGRGNFPPRFSGLQFPNYSSELNVNALELDDSALYLCASSRVSDYEQYFGPGTRLTVT.

The rearrangement links TRBV7-8 to TRBJ2-7, with D tentatively TRBD2 (7 bases). Per the germline V gene, CDR1 is SGHVS and CDR2 is FQNEAQ. Trimming shortened V by 7 bases and J by 2 bases, and 18 bases separated the two germline ends. The CDR3 consists of 15 residues. This CDR3 is CASKPIGGPAYEQYF. The CDR3 DNA reads as TGTGCCAGCAAACCAATCGGGGGGCCCGCCTACGAGCAGTACTTC.

The CDR3 is CASSQARDSLLFF. The CDR3 coding sequence is TGCGCCAGCAGCCAAGCCAGGGACAGCCTACTGTTTTTT. V and J are TRBV4-1 and TRBJ1-4; 7 nucleotides line up with TRBD1. The CDR3 extends over 13 amino acids. Germline V gene sequence: CDR1 MGHRA, CDR2 YSYEKL. Trimming at V came to 1 base and at J to 13 bases, leaving 6 bases not matched to a gene.

This chain links TRBV23-1 with TRBJ1-5; TRBD1 agrees at 8 bases. TRBV23-1 is an ORF for which the function is uncertain. After removal of 4 bases from V and 4 bases from J, the junction contained 9 bases not matched to a gene. The CDR3 is 16 amino acids. The CDR3 loop is CASSPPGQGWNQPQHF. CDR3 DNA: TGCGCCAGCAGTCCCCCCGGACAGGGCTGGAATCAGCCCCAGCATTTT.

The rearrangement joins TRBV7-2 to TRBJ1-5; tentative D call: TRBD1 (6 bases). Germline V gene sequence: CDR1 SGHTA, CDR2 FQGNSA. CDR3 length equals 13 residues. Trimming removed 4 bases at V and 2 bases at J, with 6 bases between. CDR3 region: CASSWTGNQPQHF. CDR3 in DNA: TGTGCCAGCAGCTGGACAGGCAATCAGCCCCAGCATTTT.

The V call is TRBV5-6, the J call TRBJ2-3; D not certain. The CDR3 extends over 15 amino acids. Germline CDR1 SGHDT, CDR2 YYEEEE. Trimming removed 1 base from V and 1 base from J, with 10 bases in between. Written as DNA, the CDR3 is TGTGCCAGCAGCTTGAGCCCCTTAGGCACAGATACGCAGTATTTT. Translation: CASSLSPLGTDTQYF.

V usage is TRBV4-1 and J usage is TRBJ2-7, with unresolved D. Germline values: CDR1 MGHRA, CDR2 YSYEKL. Trimming left V 3 bases short and J 1 base short, with 16 bases between. The CDR3 loop spans 16 amino acids. The CDR3 DNA reads TGCGCCAGCAGCCAGCCGTTCGGCTTGTTATCCTACGAGCAGTACTTC. Its translation: CASSQPFGLLSYEQYF.

J is TRBJ2-3 and V is TRBV7-3; unclear D gene. V was pared by 1 base and J by 6 bases, with 8 bases between. Germline V lookup: CDR1 SGHTA, CDR2 FQGTGA. The CDR3 is 13 amino acids. CDR3 nucleotides: TGTGCCAGCAGCTTAAAAGGCCCGGATACGCAGTATTTT. This sequence encodes CASSLKGPDTQYF. Using reference TRBV7-3 and TRBJ2-3 for the parts outside the CDR3, the full variable domain is GAGVSQTPSNKVTEKGKYVELRCDPISGHTALYWYRQSLGQGPEFLIYFQGTGAADDSGLPNDRFFAVRPEGSVSTLKIQRTERGDSAVYLCASSLKGPDTQYFGPGTRLTVL.

The chain carries TRBV10-2 and TRBJ1-1; D unclear. Germline CDR1 is WSHSY and CDR2 is SAAADI. The CDR3 runs 13 residues. The V end was cut by 0 bases, the J end by 11 bases, with 13 bases between. CDR3 sequence: CASSESTPAGAFF. The CDR3 DNA reads TGCGCCAGCAGTGAGTCGACGCCTGCGGGTGCTTTCTTT.

J is TRBJ1-2 and V is TRBV6-6; 8 nucleotides align to TRBD1. This CDR3 is built from 14 residues. Losses at the gene ends were 2 bases for V and 4 bases for J; bases not matched to a gene: 3. Per germline, CDR1 MNHNY and CDR2 SVGAGI (reference sequence). Here the CDR3 reads CASSYTGGTYGYTF. CDR3 DNA sequence: TGTGCCAGCAGTTACACAGGGGGGACCTATGGCTACACCTTC.

V usage is TRBV7-6 and J usage is TRBJ2-1; D is possibly TRBD2 (6 bases). The germline gives CDR1 SGHVS, CDR2 FNYEAQ. The CDR3 runs to 15 residues. The V end lost 10 bases, the J end lost 5 bases, and 21 bases lay between the germline ends. DNA of the CDR3: TGTGCCAAGACCGGGAGACCTTCCCCCCACAATGAGCAGTTCTTC. Translation gives CAKTGRPSPHNEQFF.

The V and J genes are TRBV7-6 and TRBJ2-7; D may be TRBD2 (7 bases). Germline V gives CDR1 SGHVS, CDR2 FNYEAQ. Trimming cost V 5 bases and J 3 bases, with 14 bases left between them. This CDR3 comprises 14 residues. The CDR3 is CASSRGGVDYEQYF. For the CDR3, the DNA is TGTGCCAGCAGCCGAGGGGGGGTGGACTACGAGCAGTACTTC.

This chain joins TRBV5-6 and TRBJ2-2; perhaps TRBD1 as D (6 bases). Trimming removed 5 bases at V and 4 bases at J, with 15 bases between. The CDR3 has 15 amino acids. The V gene's germline CDR1 is SGHDT and CDR2 YYEEEE. In DNA, the CDR3 is TGTGCCAGCAGTCCTACAGGGTCCCTCACCGGGGAGCTGTTTTTT. Its protein is CASSPTGSLTGELFF.